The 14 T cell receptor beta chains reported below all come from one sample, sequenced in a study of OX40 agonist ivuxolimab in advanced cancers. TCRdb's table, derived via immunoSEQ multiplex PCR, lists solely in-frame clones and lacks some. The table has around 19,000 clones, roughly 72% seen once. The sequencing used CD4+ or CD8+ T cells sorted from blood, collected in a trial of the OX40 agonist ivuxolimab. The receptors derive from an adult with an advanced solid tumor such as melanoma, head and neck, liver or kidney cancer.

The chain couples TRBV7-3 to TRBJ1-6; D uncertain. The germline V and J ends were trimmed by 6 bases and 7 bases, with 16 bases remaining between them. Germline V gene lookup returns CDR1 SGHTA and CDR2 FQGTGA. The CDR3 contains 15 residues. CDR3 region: CASSQWGGQNSPLHF. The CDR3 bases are TGTGCCAGCAGTCAATGGGGTGGTCAAAATTCACCCCTCCACTTT.

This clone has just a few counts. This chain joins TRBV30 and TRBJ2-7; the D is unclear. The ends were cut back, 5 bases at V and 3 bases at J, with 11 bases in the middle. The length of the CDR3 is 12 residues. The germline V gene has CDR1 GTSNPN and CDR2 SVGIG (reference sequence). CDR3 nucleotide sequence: TGTGCCTGGGGTCACTCTTTCTACGAGCAGTACTTC. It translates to CAWGHSFYEQYF.

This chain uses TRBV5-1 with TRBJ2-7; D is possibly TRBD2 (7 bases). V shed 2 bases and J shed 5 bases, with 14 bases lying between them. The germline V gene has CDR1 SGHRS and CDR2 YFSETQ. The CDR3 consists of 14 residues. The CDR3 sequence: CASSLRGAYHEQYF. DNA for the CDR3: TGCGCCAGCAGCTTACGGGGGGCCTATCACGAGCAGTACTTC. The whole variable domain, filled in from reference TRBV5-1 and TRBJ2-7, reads KAGVTQTPRYLIKTRGQQVTLSCSPISGHRSVSWYQQTPGQGLQFLFEYFSETQRNKGNFPGRFSGRQFSNSRSEMNVSTLELGDSALYLCASSLRGAYHEQYFGPGTRLTVT.

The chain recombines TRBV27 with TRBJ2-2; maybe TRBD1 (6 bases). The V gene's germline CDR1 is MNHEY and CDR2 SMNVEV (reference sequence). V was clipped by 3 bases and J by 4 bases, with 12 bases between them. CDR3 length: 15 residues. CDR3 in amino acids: CASSFSRTATGELFF. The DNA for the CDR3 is TGTGCCAGCAGTTTTTCCAGGACAGCCACCGGGGAGCTGTTTTTT.

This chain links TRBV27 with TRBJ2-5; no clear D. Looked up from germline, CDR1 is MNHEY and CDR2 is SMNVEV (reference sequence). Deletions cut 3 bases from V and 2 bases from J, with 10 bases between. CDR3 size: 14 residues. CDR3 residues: CASSLGQPQETQYF. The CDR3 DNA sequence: TGTGCCAGCAGTTTGGGCCAGCCGCAAGAGACCCAGTACTTC.

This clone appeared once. The DNA for the CDR3 is TGTGCCAGCGGAGGACAGGGAGACACTGAAGCTTTCTTT. Translating it yields CASGGQGDTEAFF. V is TRBV13 and J is TRBJ1-1, with 8 bases matching TRBD1. The CDR3 has 13 residues. Germline trimming cut 8 bases from V and 3 bases from J; bases unmatched to any gene: 5. Germline V gene sequence: CDR1 PRHDT, CDR2 FYEKMQ (reference sequence).

CDR3 sequence reads: CASGSGTSGYWYQETQYF. The CDR3 DNA is TGTGCTAGTGGTTCCGGGACTAGCGGGTATTGGTACCAAGAGACCCAGTACTTC. The chain uses TRBV12-5 and TRBJ2-5, with 12 bases aligning to TRBD2. Germline lookup yields CDR1 LGHNT and CDR2 FRNRAP. The CDR3 length is 18 residues. V trimming: 4 bases; J trimming: 0 bases; junction bases outside the gene matches: 9.

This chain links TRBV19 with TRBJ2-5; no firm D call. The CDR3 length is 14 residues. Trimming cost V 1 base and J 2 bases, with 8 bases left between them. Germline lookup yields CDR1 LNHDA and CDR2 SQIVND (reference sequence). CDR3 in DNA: TGTGCCAGTAGTATAGGGGTGAATCAAGAGACCCAGTACTTC. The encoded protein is CASSIGVNQETQYF.

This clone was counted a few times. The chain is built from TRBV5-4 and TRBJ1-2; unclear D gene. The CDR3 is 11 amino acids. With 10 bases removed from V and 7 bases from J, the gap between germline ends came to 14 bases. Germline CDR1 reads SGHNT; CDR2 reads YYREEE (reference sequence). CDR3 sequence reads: CAYKTRVGYTF. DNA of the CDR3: TGTGCCTATAAGACCCGGGTTGGCTACACCTTC.

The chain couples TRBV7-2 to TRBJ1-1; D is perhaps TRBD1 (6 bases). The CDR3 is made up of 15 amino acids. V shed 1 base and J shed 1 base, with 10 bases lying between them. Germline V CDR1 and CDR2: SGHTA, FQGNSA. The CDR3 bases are TGTGCCAGCAGCTTAGGTGGGGGCTCGAACACTGAAGCTTTCTTT. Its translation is CASSLGGGSNTEAFF.

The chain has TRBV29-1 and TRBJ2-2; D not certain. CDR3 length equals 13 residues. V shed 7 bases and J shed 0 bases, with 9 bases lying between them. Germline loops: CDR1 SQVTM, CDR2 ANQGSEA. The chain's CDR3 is CSGLGANTGELFF. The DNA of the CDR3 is TGCAGCGGTCTTGGGGCGAACACCGGGGAGCTGTTTTTT.

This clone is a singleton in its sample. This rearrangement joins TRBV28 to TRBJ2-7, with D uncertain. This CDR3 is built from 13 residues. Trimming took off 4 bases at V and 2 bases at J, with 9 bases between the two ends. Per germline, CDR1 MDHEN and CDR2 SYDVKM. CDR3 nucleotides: TGTGCCAGCAGTTCCTTGTATGCCTACGAGCAGTACTTC. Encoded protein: CASSSLYAYEQYF.

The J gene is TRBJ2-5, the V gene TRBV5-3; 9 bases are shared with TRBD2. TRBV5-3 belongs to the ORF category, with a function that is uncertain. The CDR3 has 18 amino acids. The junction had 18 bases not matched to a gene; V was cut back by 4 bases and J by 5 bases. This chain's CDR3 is CARSLPKEAGGQRETQYF. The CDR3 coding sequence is TGTGCCAGAAGCCTCCCGAAAGAGGCGGGGGGGCAACGGGAGACCCAGTACTTC.

This CDR3 is CASSYSENYGYTF. For the CDR3, the DNA is TGTGCCAGCAGTTACTCAGAGAACTATGGCTACACCTTC. The V call is TRBV6-5, the J call TRBJ1-2, with D unresolved. CDR1 is MNHEY, CDR2 SVGAGI, per germline. The CDR3 consists of 13 residues. Trimming took 0 bases from V and 2 from J, leaving 4 bases between them.